The 17 T cell receptor beta chains presented below share a single source sample, sequenced in a study of cytomegalovirus exposure and HLA in healthy donors. Both 60 Vbeta primers and 13 Jbeta primers went into the PCR. Using immunoSEQ multiplex PCR, the repertoire was profiled, and TCRdb retains in-frame clones only, with some absent. The repertoire holds about 100,000 clones, with 75% as singletons. The specimen sequenced was PBMCs. These receptors all stem from a man in his fifties in good health and CMV-seronegative.

V gene TRBV7-2 combines with J gene TRBJ2-5, with a tentative D call TRBD2 (7 bases). Germline V gives CDR1 SGHTA, CDR2 FQGNSA. The CDR3 runs 18 residues. The V end was cut by 0 bases, the J end by 2 bases, with 19 bases between. CDR3 in amino acids: CASSLAGSAGATQETQYF. The CDR3, as DNA: TGTGCCAGCAGCTTAGCGGGGTCGGCGGGGGCGACACAAGAGACCCAGTACTTC.

The V and J genes are TRBV9 and TRBJ2-3; TRBD1 might be the D (6 bases). The V and J ends lost 9 bases and 3 bases respectively, with 20 bases between them. CDR3 length equals 15 residues. Germline CDR1 and CDR2: SGDLS and YYNGEE. The CDR3: CATAGGRERTDTQYF. The CDR3 region has the DNA TGTGCCACAGCTGGGGGCAGGGAGAGGACAGATACGCAGTATTTT.

This clone was seen a handful of times. The chain is built from TRBV5-1 and TRBJ2-7; 8 bases agree with TRBD1. The germline V gene encodes CDR1 SGHRS and CDR2 YFSETQ. V was pared by 0 bases and J by 2 bases, with 4 bases of the junction left unmatched. This CDR3 contains 15 residues. The CDR3 here is CASSLATQGAYEQYF. CDR3 sequence (DNA): TGCGCCAGCAGCTTGGCAACACAGGGGGCCTACGAGCAGTACTTC.

The chain couples TRBV6-1 to TRBJ2-2, with TRBD1 as a possible D gene (6 bases). The CDR3 contains 14 residues. Per the germline V gene, CDR1 is MNHNS and CDR2 is SASEGT. The germline V and J ends were trimmed by 1 base and 6 bases, with 9 bases remaining between them. The CDR3 coding sequence is TGTGCCAGCAGTGAAGGGAGACAGGCCGGGGAGCTGTTTTTT. This sequence encodes CASSEGRQAGELFF.

The chain joins TRBV30 to TRBJ1-1; 7 bases are shared with TRBD1. Germline trimming cut 0 bases from V and 11 bases from J; bases unmatched to any gene: 12. The CDR3 spans 14 residues. Germline CDR1 reads GTSNPN; CDR2 reads SVGIG (reference sequence). In nucleotides, the CDR3 is TGTGCCTGGAGTGTTCAAGGGACAGTCCAGCAGGCTTTCTTT. Protein product: CAWSVQGTVQQAFF. Using reference TRBV30 and TRBJ1-1 for the parts outside the CDR3, the full variable domain is SQTIHQWPATLVQPVGSPLSLECTVEGTSNPNLYWYRQAAGRGLQLLFYSVGIGQISSEVPQNLSASRPQDRQFILSSKKLLLSDSGFYLCAWSVQGTVQQAFFGQGTRLTVV.

The chain uses TRBV5-8 and TRBJ2-5; 7 bases agree with TRBD2. CDR1 SGHTS and CDR2 YDEGEE come from the germline V gene. J gave up 11 bases and V 5 bases, and 9 bases lay outside the gene matches. The CDR3 runs 12 residues. The CDR3 region has the DNA TGTGCCAGCAGGGAGACGGCGGGGGAGCAGTACTTC. Protein: CASRETAGEQYF.

This clone was counted once. The rearrangement links TRBV7-8 to TRBJ2-7; TRBD2 matches 9 bases. Trimming cost V 3 bases and J 6 bases; bases outside gene matches: 6. The CDR3 spans 14 residues. CDR1 SGHVS and CDR2 FQNEAQ come from the germline V gene. The CDR3 here is CASSLGLAGIEQYF. The CDR3, as DNA: TGTGCCAGCAGCTTGGGGCTAGCGGGAATCGAGCAGTACTTC.

V usage is TRBV28 and J usage is TRBJ2-7, with TRBD2 matching over 11 bases. CDR1 is MDHEN, CDR2 SYDVKM, per germline. Trimming cost V 5 bases and J 4 bases; bases outside gene matches: 10. The CDR3 is 16 residues long. The CDR3 reads CASSPPTSGTPYEQYF. In nucleotides, the CDR3 is TGTGCCAGCAGTCCCCCGACTAGCGGGACTCCTTACGAGCAGTACTTC.

The CDR3 protein is CASSLDSGSEQFF. CDR3 nucleotides: TGTGCCAGCAGTTTGGATAGCGGGAGTGAGCAGTTCTTC. The V call is TRBV28, the J call TRBJ2-1, with 9 bases fitting TRBD2. CDR1 and CDR2 (germline): MDHEN, SYDVKM. The ends lost 3 bases at V and 9 bases at J; junction bases unmatched: 3. This CDR3 comprises 13 residues. The variable domain in full, completed from reference TRBV28 and TRBJ2-1, reads DVKVTQSSRYLVKRTGEKVFLECVQDMDHENMFWYRQDPGLGLRLIYFSYDVKMKEKGDIPEGYSVSREKKERFSLILESASTNQTSMYLCASSLDSGSEQFFGPGTRLTVL.

Only a few counts were recorded for this clone. The V call is TRBV4-1, the J call TRBJ2-1, with 10 bases lining up with TRBD1. Germline values: CDR1 MGHRA, CDR2 YSYEKL. The CDR3 covers 21 residues. The J segment lost 0 bases and the V segment lost 4 bases, leaving 18 bases of the junction unmatched. As DNA, the CDR3 is TGCGCCAGCAGCCTTCATGGGGGGGGACAGGGGCGTTTAAGCTCCTACAATGAGCAGTTCTTC. This translates into CASSLHGGGQGRLSSYNEQFF.

This clone was seen a handful of times. V gene TRBV6-1 combines with J gene TRBJ2-7, with TRBD1 as a possible D gene (6 bases). V was shortened by 2 bases and J by 0 bases, with 11 bases between the two germline ends. Germline CDR1 and CDR2: MNHNS and SASEGT. The CDR3 is 15 amino acids. CDR3 in amino acids: CASSEKGTPSYEQYF. The CDR3 nucleotides are TGTGCCAGCAGTGAAAAAGGGACACCCTCCTACGAGCAGTACTTC.

The chain combines TRBV7-9 with TRBJ2-1; a possible D gene is TRBD2 (5 bases). V was pared by 5 bases and J by 7 bases, with 18 bases between. This CDR3 has 15 residues. From germline, CDR1 is SEHNR and CDR2 FQNEAQ (reference sequence). The CDR3 spells CASSPPGLSGNEQFF. The CDR3 bases are TGTGCCAGCAGCCCTCCTGGTCTCTCGGGGAATGAGCAGTTCTTC.

In this sample, this clone turned up once. The chain carries TRBV28 and TRBJ2-2; TRBD1 matches 9 bases. Germline CDR1 reads MDHEN; CDR2 reads SYDVKM. This CDR3 spans 15 amino acids. J was trimmed by 7 bases and V by 6 bases; bases with no gene match: 9. DNA for the CDR3: TGTGCCAGCAGAAACCTCGGACAGGGGAGCGGGGAGCTGTTTTTT. Amino acids: CASRNLGQGSGELFF.

CDR3 sequence (DNA): TGTGCCAGCAGTCCCCGGGGGGCCGCCACAGATACGCAGTATTTT. Amino acid sequence: CASSPRGAATDTQYF. This chain links TRBV2 with TRBJ2-3; tentative D call: TRBD2 (7 bases). Germline CDR1 is SNHLY and CDR2 is FYNNEI. The CDR3 runs to 15 residues. Trimming cost V 5 bases and J 2 bases, with 14 bases left between them.

The rearrangement uses TRBV6-5 and TRBJ2-2; maybe TRBD2 (6 bases). V was shortened by 2 bases and J by 7 bases, with 14 bases between the two germline ends. CDR1 and CDR2 (germline): MNHEY, SVGAGI. CDR3 size: 15 residues. The CDR3 sequence: CASSYTGPSVGELFF. CDR3 sequence (DNA): TGTGCCAGCAGTTACACGGGGCCTAGCGTCGGGGAGCTGTTTTTT.

The chain couples TRBV7-2 to TRBJ2-7; tentative D call: TRBD2 (6 bases). Trimming took 3 bases from V and 6 from J, leaving 15 bases between them. CDR1 and CDR2 from the germline V gene are SGHTA and FQGNSA. The CDR3 is 14 residues long. CDR3 sequence (DNA): TGTGCCAGCAGCTTCGGGGGAGGTGGGTGCGAGCAGTACTTC. Translation gives CASSFGGGGCEQYF. Full variable domain (remainder filled in from reference TRBV7-2 and TRBJ2-7): GAGVSQSPSNKVTEKGKDVELRCDPISGHTALYWYRQSLGQGLEFLIYFQGNSAPDKSGLPSDRFSAERTGGSVSTLTIQRTQQEDSAVYLCASSFGGGGCEQYFGPGTRLTVT.

This sequence joins TRBV2 and TRBJ2-5, with TRBD1 matching 8 bases. CDR3 size: 14 residues. Germline V gives CDR1 SNHLY, CDR2 FYNNEI. V gave up 6 bases and J gave up 5 bases; unmatched junction bases: 8. CDR3 DNA sequence: TGTGCCAGCAGGGGGGCAGGGGGCTTGGAGACCCAGTACTTC. Its translation: CASRGAGGLETQYF.